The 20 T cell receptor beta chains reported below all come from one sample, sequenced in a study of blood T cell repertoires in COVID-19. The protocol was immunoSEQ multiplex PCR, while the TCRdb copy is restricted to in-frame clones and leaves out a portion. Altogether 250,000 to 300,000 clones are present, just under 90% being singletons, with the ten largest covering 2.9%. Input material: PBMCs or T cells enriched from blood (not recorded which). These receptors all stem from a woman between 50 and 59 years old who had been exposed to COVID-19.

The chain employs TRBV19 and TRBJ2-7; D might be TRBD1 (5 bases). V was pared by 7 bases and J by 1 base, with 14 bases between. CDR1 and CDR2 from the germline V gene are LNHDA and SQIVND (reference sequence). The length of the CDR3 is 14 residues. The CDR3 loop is CASMRDSTSYEQYF. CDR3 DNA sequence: TGTGCCAGTATGCGAGACAGCACTTCCTACGAGCAGTACTTC.

The CDR3 spells CASSLGQFEQYF. CDR3 bases: TGTGCCAGCAGCTTAGGACAGTTCGAGCAGTACTTC. The V gene is TRBV7-9, the J gene TRBJ2-7, with D possibly TRBD1 on 5 matching bases. Trimming shortened V by 1 base and J by 6 bases, and 7 bases separated the two germline ends. The length of the CDR3 is 12 residues. Germline V gene sequence: CDR1 SEHNR, CDR2 FQNEAQ (reference sequence).

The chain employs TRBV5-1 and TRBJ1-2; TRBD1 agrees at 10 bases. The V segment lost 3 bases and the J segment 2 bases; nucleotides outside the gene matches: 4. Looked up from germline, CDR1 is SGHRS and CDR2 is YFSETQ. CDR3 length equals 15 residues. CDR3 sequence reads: CASSWTGGSNYGYTF. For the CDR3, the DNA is TGCGCCAGCAGCTGGACAGGGGGAAGCAACTATGGCTACACCTTC.

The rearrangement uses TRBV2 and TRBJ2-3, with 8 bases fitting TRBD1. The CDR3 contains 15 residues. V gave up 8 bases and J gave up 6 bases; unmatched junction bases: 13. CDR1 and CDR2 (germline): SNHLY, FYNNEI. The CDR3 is CASVLSGGSSDTQYF. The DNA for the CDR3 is TGTGCCAGCGTTCTATCAGGGGGCTCATCCGATACGCAGTATTTT.

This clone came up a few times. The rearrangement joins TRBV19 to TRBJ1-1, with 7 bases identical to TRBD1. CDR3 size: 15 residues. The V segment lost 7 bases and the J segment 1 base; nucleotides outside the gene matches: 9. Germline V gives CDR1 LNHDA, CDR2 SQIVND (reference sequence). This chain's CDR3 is CASTSTGFTNTEAFF. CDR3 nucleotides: TGTGCCAGTACCTCGACAGGGTTCACGAACACTGAAGCTTTCTTT.

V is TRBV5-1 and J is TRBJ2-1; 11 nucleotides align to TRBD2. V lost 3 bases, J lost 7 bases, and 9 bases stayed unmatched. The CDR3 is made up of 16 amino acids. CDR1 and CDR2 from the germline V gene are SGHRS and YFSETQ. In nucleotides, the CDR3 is TGCGCCAGCAGCTACTTAGCGGGGGGGCCCAAGAATGAGCAGTTCTTC. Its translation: CASSYLAGGPKNEQFF.

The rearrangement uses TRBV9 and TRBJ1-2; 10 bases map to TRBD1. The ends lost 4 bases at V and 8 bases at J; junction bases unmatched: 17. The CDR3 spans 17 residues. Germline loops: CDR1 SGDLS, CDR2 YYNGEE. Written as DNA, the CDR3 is TGTGCCAGCAGCCTCAAGCGTGGTGGAGGGACAGGGGACGGCTACACCTTC. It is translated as CASSLKRGGGTGDGYTF.

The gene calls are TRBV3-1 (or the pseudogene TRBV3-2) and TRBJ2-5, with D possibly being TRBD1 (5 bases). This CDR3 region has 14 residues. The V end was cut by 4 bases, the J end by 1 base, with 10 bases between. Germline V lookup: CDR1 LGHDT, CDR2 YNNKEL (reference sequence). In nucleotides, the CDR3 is TGTGCCAGCAGCCCTCGACAGTTCCAAGAGACCCAGTACTTC. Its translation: CASSPRQFQETQYF.

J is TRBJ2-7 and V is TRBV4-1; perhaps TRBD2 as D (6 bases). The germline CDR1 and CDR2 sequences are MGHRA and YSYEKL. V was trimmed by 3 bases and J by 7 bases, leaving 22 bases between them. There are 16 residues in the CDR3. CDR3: CASSQGLFLPSGEQYF. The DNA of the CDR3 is TGCGCCAGCAGCCAGGGACTCTTCCTACCTTCAGGAGAGCAGTACTTC.

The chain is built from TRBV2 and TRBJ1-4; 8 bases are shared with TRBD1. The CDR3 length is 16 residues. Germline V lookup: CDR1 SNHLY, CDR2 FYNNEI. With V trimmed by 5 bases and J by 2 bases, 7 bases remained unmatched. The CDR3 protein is CASSSAGGVTNEKLFF. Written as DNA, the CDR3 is TGTGCCAGCAGTTCGGCAGGGGGCGTTACTAATGAAAAACTGTTTTTT. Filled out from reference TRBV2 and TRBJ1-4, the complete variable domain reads EPEVTQTPSHQVTQMGQEVILRCVPISNHLYFYWYRQILGQKVEFLVSFYNNEISEKSEIFDDQFSVERPDGSNFTLKIRSTKLEDSAMYFCASSSAGGVTNEKLFFGSGTQLSVL.

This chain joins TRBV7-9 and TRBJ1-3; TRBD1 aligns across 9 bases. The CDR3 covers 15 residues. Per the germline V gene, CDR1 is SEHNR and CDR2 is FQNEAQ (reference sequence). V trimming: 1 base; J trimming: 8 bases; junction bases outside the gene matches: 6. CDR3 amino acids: CASSLGTGESYTIYF. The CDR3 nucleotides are TGTGCCAGCAGCTTAGGGACAGGGGAGAGCTACACCATATATTTT.

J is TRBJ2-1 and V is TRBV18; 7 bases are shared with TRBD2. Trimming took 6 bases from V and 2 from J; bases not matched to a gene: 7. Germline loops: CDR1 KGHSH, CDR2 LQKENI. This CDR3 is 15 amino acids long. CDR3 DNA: TGTGCCAGCTCCCCTGTGGGACTACCCTACAATGAGCAGTTCTTC. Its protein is CASSPVGLPYNEQFF.

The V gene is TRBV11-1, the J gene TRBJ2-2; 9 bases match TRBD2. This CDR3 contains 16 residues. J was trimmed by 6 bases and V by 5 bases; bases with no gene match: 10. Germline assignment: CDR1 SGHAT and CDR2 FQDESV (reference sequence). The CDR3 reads CASSHSGTSYAGELFF. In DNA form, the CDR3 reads TGTGCCAGCAGCCACTCCGGGACTAGCTATGCCGGGGAGCTGTTTTTT.

This CDR3 is CASSQDPLAGGRYNEQFF. DNA for the CDR3: TGCGCCAGCAGCCAAGATCCCCTAGCGGGGGGCCGATACAATGAGCAGTTCTTC. The chain has TRBV4-1 and TRBJ2-1; the match to TRBD2 covers 11 bases. The V and J ends lost 0 bases and 4 bases, in that order; junction bases with no gene match: 8. This CDR3 is 18 amino acids long. Germline loops: CDR1 MGHRA, CDR2 YSYEKL.

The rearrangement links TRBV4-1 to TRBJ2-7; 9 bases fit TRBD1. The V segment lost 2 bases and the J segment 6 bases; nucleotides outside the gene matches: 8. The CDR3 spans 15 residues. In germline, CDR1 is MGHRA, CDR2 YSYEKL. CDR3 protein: CASSQWTGEVGEQYF. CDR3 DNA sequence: TGCGCCAGCAGCCAATGGACAGGGGAGGTCGGCGAGCAGTACTTC.

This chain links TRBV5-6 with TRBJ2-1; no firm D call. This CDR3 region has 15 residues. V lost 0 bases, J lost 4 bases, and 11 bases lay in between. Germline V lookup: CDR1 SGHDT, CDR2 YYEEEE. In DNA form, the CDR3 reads TGTGCCAGCAGCTTGGGGCCAATTCCTTACAATGAGCAGTTCTTC. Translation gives CASSLGPIPYNEQFF.

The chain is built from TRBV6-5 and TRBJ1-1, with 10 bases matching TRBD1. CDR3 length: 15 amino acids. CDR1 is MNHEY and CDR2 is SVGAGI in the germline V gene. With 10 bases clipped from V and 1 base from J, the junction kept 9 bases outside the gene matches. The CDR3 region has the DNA TGTGCCACATCTCCGGGACAGGGGACGAACACTGAAGCTTTCTTT. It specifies CATSPGQGTNTEAFF.

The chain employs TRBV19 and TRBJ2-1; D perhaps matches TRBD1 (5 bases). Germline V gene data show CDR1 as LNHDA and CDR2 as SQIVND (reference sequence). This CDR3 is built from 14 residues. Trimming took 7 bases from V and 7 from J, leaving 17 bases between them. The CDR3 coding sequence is TGTGCCAGTATGGGGCTTCCTTTTTTGAATGAGCAGTTCTTC. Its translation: CASMGLPFLNEQFF.

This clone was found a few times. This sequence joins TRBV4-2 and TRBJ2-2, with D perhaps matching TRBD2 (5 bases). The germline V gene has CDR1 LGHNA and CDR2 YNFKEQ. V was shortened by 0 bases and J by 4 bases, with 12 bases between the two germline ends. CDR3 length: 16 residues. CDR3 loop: CASSQDLGVVTGELFF. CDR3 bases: TGTGCCAGCAGCCAAGATCTCGGGGTCGTCACCGGGGAGCTGTTTTTT.

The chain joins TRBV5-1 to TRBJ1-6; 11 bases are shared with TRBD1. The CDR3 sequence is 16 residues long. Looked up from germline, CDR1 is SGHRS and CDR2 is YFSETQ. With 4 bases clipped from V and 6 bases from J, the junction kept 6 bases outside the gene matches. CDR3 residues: CASSGAGTGGNSPLHF. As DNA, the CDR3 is TGCGCCAGCAGCGGTGCCGGGACAGGGGGTAATTCACCCCTCCACTTT.